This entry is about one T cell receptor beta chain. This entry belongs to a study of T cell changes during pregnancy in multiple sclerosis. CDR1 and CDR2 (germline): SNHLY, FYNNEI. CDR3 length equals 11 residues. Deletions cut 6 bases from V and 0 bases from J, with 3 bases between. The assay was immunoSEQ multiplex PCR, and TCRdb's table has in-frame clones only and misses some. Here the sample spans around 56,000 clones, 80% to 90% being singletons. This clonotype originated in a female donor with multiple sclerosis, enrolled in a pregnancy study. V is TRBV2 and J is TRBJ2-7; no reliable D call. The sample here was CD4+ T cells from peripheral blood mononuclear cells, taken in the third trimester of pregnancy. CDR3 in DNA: TGTGCCAGCAGCCTCTCCTACGAGCAGTACTTC. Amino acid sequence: CASSLSYEQYF.